This is a list of T cell receptor beta chains from one sample in a study of blood T cell repertoires in COVID-19. The repertoire was sequenced with immunoSEQ multiplex PCR; TCRdb's copy has only in-frame clones and lacks some. The table includes more than 300,000 clones, over 80% detected once. Sequencing input: peripheral blood. The receptors here all came from a woman in her 50s with COVID-19, enrolled during active disease. Both conserved end residues are trimmed from each CDR3. A row's size may be missing; if present it is once, few, many or a size class.

v_gene: TRBV6-6; j_gene: TRBJ2-7; abundance: .; CDR3aa: ASTRLGSEQY
v_gene: TRBV10-3; j_gene: TRBJ2-7; abundance: .; CDR3aa: AISESAGGPYEQY
v_gene: TRBV29-1; j_gene: TRBJ2-5; abundance: .; CDR3aa: SVRLAGRETQY
v_gene: TRBV9; j_gene: TRBJ1-2; abundance: .; CDR3aa: ASTLGGDYGYT
v_gene: TRBV5-1; j_gene: TRBJ2-1; abundance: .; CDR3aa: ASSLGTGRHNEQF
v_gene: TRBV9; j_gene: TRBJ2-3; abundance: .; CDR3aa: ASSVGSYLGDTQY
v_gene: TRBV27; j_gene: TRBJ2-1; abundance: .; CDR3aa: ASRTGAGEQF
v_gene: TRBV15; j_gene: TRBJ2-7; abundance: .; CDR3aa: ATSETPGFDYEQY
v_gene: TRBV6-2/TRBV6-3; j_gene: TRBJ1-5; abundance: .; CDR3aa: ASSYAGLPQH
v_gene: TRBV21-1; j_gene: TRBJ1-1; abundance: once; CDR3aa: ASSKREEQEDTEAF
v_gene: TRBV3-1/TRBV3-2; j_gene: TRBJ1-1; abundance: .; CDR3aa: ASSHPTGNTEAF
v_gene: TRBV29-1; j_gene: TRBJ1-6; abundance: few; CDR3aa: SVSRGTNSPLH
v_gene: TRBV6-5; j_gene: TRBJ2-7; abundance: .; CDR3aa: ASSGRLAGGYEQY
v_gene: TRBV29-1; j_gene: TRBJ2-2; abundance: .; CDR3aa: SSTDRAHSGELF
v_gene: TRBV19; j_gene: TRBJ1-3; abundance: once; CDR3aa: ATEGQGTTGNTIY
v_gene: TRBV10-3; j_gene: TRBJ1-2; abundance: once; CDR3aa: AINPGANYGYT
v_gene: TRBV18; j_gene: TRBJ1-2; abundance: .; CDR3aa: ASSPGGPNYGYT
v_gene: TRBV6-5; j_gene: TRBJ1-3; abundance: .; CDR3aa: ASSIGQFGNTIY
v_gene: TRBV5-1; j_gene: TRBJ1-2; abundance: .; CDR3aa: ASSLGAGTGGNYGYT
v_gene: TRBV28; j_gene: TRBJ2-2; abundance: .; CDR3aa: ASRSPLGGGQNTGELF
v_gene: TRBV24-1; j_gene: TRBJ2-2; abundance: .; CDR3aa: ATSATGLAVPNTGELF
v_gene: TRBV13; j_gene: TRBJ2-1; abundance: .; CDR3aa: ASSYNSGPKGNEQF
v_gene: TRBV19; j_gene: TRBJ1-2; abundance: .; CDR3aa: ASEENYGYT
v_gene: TRBV6-4; j_gene: TRBJ2-1; abundance: .; CDR3aa: ASSDRYQGSSYNEQF
v_gene: TRBV5-1; j_gene: TRBJ1-1; abundance: .; CDR3aa: ASSPDRGRNTEAF
v_gene: TRBV5-6; j_gene: TRBJ1-1; abundance: .; CDR3aa: ASSQSLAPV
v_gene: TRBV7-8; j_gene: TRBJ1-2; abundance: few; CDR3aa: ASSLAWGDGYT
v_gene: TRBV6-2/TRBV6-3; j_gene: TRBJ1-5; abundance: .; CDR3aa: ASSYGEGQPQH
v_gene: TRBV11-3; j_gene: TRBJ1-1; abundance: .; CDR3aa: ASSLGVSTEAF
v_gene: TRBV24-1; j_gene: TRBJ2-7; abundance: .; CDR3aa: ATSNSRTNNFVQY
v_gene: TRBV29-1; j_gene: TRBJ1-5; abundance: .; CDR3aa: SATGQGGNQPQH
v_gene: TRBV5-1; j_gene: TRBJ2-7; abundance: .; CDR3aa: ASSLDPGTSGARSYEQY
v_gene: TRBV5-1; j_gene: TRBJ1-1; abundance: .; CDR3aa: ASRQGASEAF
v_gene: TRBV10-1; j_gene: TRBJ2-1; abundance: .; CDR3aa: ASSESGGVYNEQF
v_gene: TRBV5-1; j_gene: TRBJ2-7; abundance: .; CDR3aa: ASREGRGTYEQY